The 20 T cell receptor beta chains in this list originate from one sample, sequenced in a study of blood T cell repertoires in COVID-19. The repertoire was sequenced with immunoSEQ multiplex PCR; TCRdb's copy has only in-frame clones and lacks some. The sample consists of about 380,000 clones, over 65% of them appearing once. Sequenced: peripheral blood. The receptors derive from a human donor with acute or convalescent COVID-19. The donor label of this sample is uncertain.

This chain joins TRBV28 and TRBJ1-1, with 10 bases matching TRBD1. V dropped 5 bases and J dropped 4; count of bases not matched to a gene: 7. Per the germline V gene, CDR1 is MDHEN and CDR2 is SYDVKM. The CDR3 has 15 residues. This CDR3 is CASSPGTGVVTEAFF. In DNA form, the CDR3 reads TGTGCCAGCAGTCCAGGGACAGGGGTGGTCACTGAAGCTTTCTTT.

This chain connects TRBV24-1 to TRBJ2-5, with 12 bases fitting TRBD2. Germline lookup yields CDR1 KGHDR and CDR2 SFDVKD. V was clipped by 2 bases and J by 3 bases; unmatched bases: 3. This CDR3 spans 16 amino acids. The CDR3 DNA is TGTGCCACCAGTGATTCCCGACTAGCGGGAGAAGAGACCCAGTACTTC. It encodes CATSDSRLAGEETQYF.

The chain is built from TRBV5-5 and TRBJ2-1; TRBD2 aligns across 7 bases. Per the germline V gene, CDR1 is SGHKS and CDR2 is YYEKEE (reference sequence). This CDR3 has 15 amino acids. The ends lost 2 bases at V and 8 bases at J; junction bases unmatched: 10. The DNA for the CDR3 is TGTGCCAGCAGCTTCCGCCAGCGGGACGCACATGAGCAGTTCTTC. It codes for CASSFRQRDAHEQFF.

V usage is TRBV4-2 and J usage is TRBJ1-5; tentative D call: TRBD1 (5 bases). Per the germline V gene, CDR1 is LGHNA and CDR2 is YNFKEQ. V shed 4 bases and J shed 0 bases, with 13 bases lying between them. The CDR3 runs 16 residues. The CDR3 region has the DNA TGTGCCAGCAGCCCTCAACAGGACTATAGCAATCAGCCCCAGCATTTT. Translation gives CASSPQQDYSNQPQHF.

The rearrangement joins TRBV2 to TRBJ2-3; 8 positions agree with TRBD2. V dropped 3 bases and J dropped 5; count of bases not matched to a gene: 25. The CDR3 has 21 amino acids. Germline V CDR1 and CDR2: SNHLY, FYNNEI. DNA for the CDR3: TGTGCCAGCAGTGAGGGAACCATTTCCGGGACTAGGTCTCGGGTGATAGATACGCAGTATTTT. Residues: CASSEGTISGTRSRVIDTQYF.

CDR3 in DNA: TGTGCCAGCAGCGCCAGTCGACAGGGATCCACTGAAGCTTTCTTT. Amino acid sequence: CASSASRQGSTEAFF. The rearrangement joins TRBV5-4 to TRBJ1-1, with 7 bases aligning to TRBD1. Germline CDR1 reads SGHNT; CDR2 reads YYREEE (reference sequence). The CDR3 runs to 15 residues. Trimming took 4 bases from V and 4 from J; bases not matched to a gene: 10. The full variable domain, with the rest looked up from reference TRBV5-4 and TRBJ1-1, is ETGVTQSPTHLIKTRGQQVTLRCSSQSGHNTVSWYQQALGQGPQFIFQYYREEENGRGNFPPRFSGLQFPNYSSELNVNALELDDSALYLCASSASRQGSTEAFFGQGTRLTVV.

This clone was recorded once. The chain uses TRBV2 and TRBJ2-1, with D possibly TRBD1 on 5 matching bases. The CDR3 loop spans 14 amino acids. V lost 5 bases to trimming and J lost 6 bases, with 14 bases between them. Germline assignment: CDR1 SNHLY and CDR2 FYNNEI. The CDR3 DNA is TGTGCCAGCAGTCGAGACTTACAGGTCAATGAGCAGTTCTTC. Its protein is CASSRDLQVNEQFF.

The chain's CDR3 is CASSIVGAIQEKLFF. In DNA form, the CDR3 reads TGTGCCAGTAGTATAGTAGGAGCGATTCAGGAAAAACTGTTTTTT. The V call is TRBV19, the J call TRBJ1-4; D call uncertain. The CDR3 length is 15 residues. Germline lookup yields CDR1 LNHDA and CDR2 SQIVND (reference sequence). Trimming took 1 base from V and 8 from J, leaving 14 bases between them.

The chain uses TRBV10-3 and TRBJ2-7; possible D gene TRBD2, 6 bases. CDR1 is ENHRY, CDR2 SYGVKD, per germline. There are 12 residues in the CDR3. V lost 8 bases, J lost 5 bases, and 13 bases lay in between. The CDR3 protein is CAIHSGSHEQYF. DNA of the CDR3: TGTGCCATCCACTCCGGGAGCCACGAGCAGTACTTC.

The V call is TRBV19, the J call TRBJ2-3; possibly TRBD2 for D (6 bases). The CDR3 runs 13 residues. Germline CDR1 reads LNHDA; CDR2 reads SQIVND (reference sequence). V lost 5 bases to trimming and J lost 4 bases, with 10 bases between them. CDR3 in amino acids: CASSLRDSDTQYF. DNA of the CDR3: TGTGCCAGTAGTCTGAGGGACTCAGATACGCAGTATTTT.

The chain has TRBV6-5 and TRBJ2-1; 10 bases are shared with TRBD1. This CDR3 contains 15 residues. The V segment lost 2 bases and the J segment 6 bases; nucleotides outside the gene matches: 4. CDR1 and CDR2 from the germline V gene are MNHEY and SVGAGI. The chain's CDR3 is CASSYPGTGVNEQFF. CDR3 bases: TGTGCCAGCAGTTACCCGGGGACAGGGGTCAATGAGCAGTTCTTC.

The chain recombines TRBV12-3 or TRBV12-4 with TRBJ2-5, with D unresolved. The CDR3 extends over 13 amino acids. Trimming removed 2 bases at V and 5 bases at J, with 9 bases between. DNA for the CDR3: TGTGCCAGCAGTTTATCGGGTGGGGAGACCCAGTACTTC. As protein: CASSLSGGETQYF.

The CDR3, as DNA: TGTGCTAGTGGTTTGGGTGCACTAGCGGGCTCGGAGCTGTTTTTT. Its protein product is CASGLGALAGSELFF. The V and J genes are TRBV12-5 and TRBJ2-2; TRBD2 aligns across 9 bases. The ends lost 1 base at V and 10 bases at J; junction bases unmatched: 7. There are 15 residues in the CDR3. Per the germline V gene, CDR1 is LGHNT and CDR2 is FRNRAP. Combining the CDR3 with reference TRBV12-5 and TRBJ2-2 gives the whole variable domain DARVTQTPRHKVTEMGQEVTMRCQPILGHNTVFWYRQTMMQGLELLAYFRNRAPLDDSGMPKDRFSAEMPDATLATLKIQPSEPRDSAVYFCASGLGALAGSELFFGEGSRLTVL.

This chain uses TRBV25-1 with TRBJ1-1; perhaps TRBD1 as D (6 bases). Germline V gene lookup returns CDR1 MGHDK and CDR2 SYGVNS. The V gene lost 0 bases and the J gene lost 1 base, with 12 bases spanning the gap. The CDR3 is made up of 16 amino acids. The DNA for the CDR3 is TGTGCCAGCAGTGAATATATGCAGGGGAGGAACACTGAAGCTTTCTTT. Translating gives CASSEYMQGRNTEAFF. The variable domain in full, with the rest retrieved from reference TRBV25-1 and TRBJ1-1, is EADIYQTPRYLVIGTGKKITLECSQTMGHDKMYWYQQDPGMELHLIHYSYGVNSTEKGDLSSESTVSRIRTEHFPLTLESARPSHTSQYLCASSEYMQGRNTEAFFGQGTRLTVV.

The sample holds a few counts of this clone. The V call is TRBV7-9, the J call TRBJ1-3; D gene unclear. Per germline, CDR1 SEHNR and CDR2 FQNEAQ (reference sequence). The CDR3 loop spans 15 amino acids. Trimming cost V 1 base and J 4 bases, with 11 bases left between them. The CDR3 region is CASSLGDSSGNTIYF. CDR3 DNA sequence: TGTGCCAGCAGCTTAGGCGATTCGAGCGGAAACACCATATATTTT. The entire variable domain, with the rest obtained from reference TRBV7-9 and TRBJ1-3, is as follows: DTGVSQNPRHKITKRGQNVTFRCDPISEHNRLYWYRQTLGQGPEFLTYFQNEAQLEKSRLLSDRFSAERPKGSFSTLEIQRTEQGDSAMYLCASSLGDSSGNTIYFGEGSWLTVV.

The genes are TRBV6-1 and TRBJ1-1; no reliable D call. The CDR3 is made up of 13 amino acids. The ends were cut back, 2 bases at V and 0 bases at J, with 4 bases in the middle. From germline, CDR1 is MNHNS and CDR2 SASEGT. The CDR3 DNA reads TGTGCCAGCAGTGAAATCTTGAACACTGAAGCTTTCTTT. Its translation is CASSEILNTEAFF.

CDR3 sequence: CASSIMTDSYGYTF. CDR3 sequence (DNA): TGTGCCAGTAGTATTATGACGGACTCATATGGCTACACCTTC. J is TRBJ1-2 and V is TRBV19; D gene ambiguous. CDR1 is LNHDA, CDR2 SQIVND, per germline (reference sequence). There are 14 residues in the CDR3. V lost 3 bases to trimming and J lost 5 bases, with 13 bases between them. Variable domain in full (rest from reference TRBV19 and TRBJ1-2): DGGITQSPKYLFRKEGQNVTLSCEQNLNHDAMYWYRQDPGQGLRLIYYSQIVNDFQKGDIAEGYSVSREKKESFPLTVTSAQKNPTAFYLCASSIMTDSYGYTFGSGTRLTVV.

V gene TRBV30 combines with J gene TRBJ2-2; 8 nucleotides align to TRBD1. Germline values: CDR1 GTSNPN, CDR2 SVGIG (reference sequence). Trimming cost V 5 bases and J 3 bases; bases outside gene matches: 5. The CDR3 is 14 amino acids. The chain's CDR3 is CAWSRGPHTGELFF. CDR3 sequence (DNA): TGTGCCTGGTCCAGGGGGCCACACACCGGGGAGCTGTTTTTT. The entire variable domain, with the rest obtained from reference TRBV30 and TRBJ2-2, is as follows: SQTIHQWPATLVQPVGSPLSLECTVEGTSNPNLYWYRQAAGRGLQLLFYSVGIGQISSEVPQNLSASRPQDRQFILSSKKLLLSDSGFYLCAWSRGPHTGELFFGEGSRLTVL.

This CDR3 is CASSLTEYNEQFF. DNA for the CDR3: TGTGCCAGCTCACTGACAGAGTACAATGAGCAGTTCTTC. The chain links TRBV18 to TRBJ2-1, with D tentatively TRBD1 (5 bases). There are 13 residues in the CDR3. Germline CDR1 reads KGHSH; CDR2 reads LQKENI. The V end was cut by 4 bases, the J end by 4 bases, with 8 bases between.

The genes are TRBV6-2 or TRBV6-3 and TRBJ2-1, with D perhaps matching TRBD1 (5 bases). Germline V gene sequence: CDR1 MNHEY, CDR2 SVGEGT. V lost 6 bases and J lost 0, with 12 bases in between. The CDR3 extends over 15 amino acids. The CDR3 is CASSEVRVSYNEQFF. The CDR3 DNA reads TGTGCCAGCAGCGAAGTCAGGGTCTCCTACAATGAGCAGTTCTTC.